The 10 T cell receptor beta chains presented below share a single source sample, sequenced in a study of beta chain features in type 1 diabetes. The study's findings and limits: The study found moderately but significantly shorter TCRB CDR3s in all four CD4+ subsets of Type 1 diabetes patients.

These receptors' targets are unknown. All of the isolated RNA was reverse transcribed, so expressed TCRB transcripts were sequenced. Produced via immunoSEQ multiplex PCR; TCRdb's table is partial and in-frame only. In the table there are about 650,000 clones, 9.5% to 15% of which are singletons. The specimen was naive CD4+ T cells from blood. The receptors derive from a man aged 25-45 years with type 1 diabetes.

This clone was counted between two and nine times. The CDR3 DNA reads TGTGCCAGCAGCTACGACAGGGTCGAAAACACCGGGGAGCTGTTTTTT. Translated: CASSYDRVENTGELFF. The V call is TRBV6-5, the J call TRBJ2-2; 7 bases line up with TRBD1. Trimming took 6 bases from V and 2 from J; bases not matched to a gene: 9. This CDR3 is built from 16 residues. The V gene's germline CDR1 is MNHEY and CDR2 SVGAGI.

This sequence joins TRBV4-1 and TRBJ2-1; possible D gene TRBD2, 6 bases. Germline V gene lookup returns CDR1 MGHRA and CDR2 YSYEKL. Deletions cut 4 bases from V and 3 bases from J, with 16 bases between. The CDR3 covers 16 residues. CDR3 bases: TGCGCCAGCAGCCCTCCAGTTTTAGCGGACTACAATGAGCAGTTCTTC. Its translation is CASSPPVLADYNEQFF.

This clone was detected a few times. The rearrangement uses TRBV7-8 and TRBJ2-7; D perhaps matches TRBD1 (6 bases). The CDR3 has 14 residues. The V end lost 3 bases, the J end lost 2 bases, and 11 bases lay between the germline ends. The germline V gene has CDR1 SGHVS and CDR2 FQNEAQ. The CDR3 DNA reads as TGTGCCAGCAGCTTGGGTACAGGGCCCTACGAGCAGTACTTC. Residues: CASSLGTGPYEQYF.

The chain is built from TRBV7-6 and TRBJ1-6; 12 bases line up with TRBD1. J gave up 8 bases and V 2 bases, and 4 bases lay outside the gene matches. In germline, CDR1 is SGHVS, CDR2 FNYEAQ. The CDR3 loop spans 16 amino acids. As DNA, the CDR3 is TGTGCCAGCAGCTTAACGGGACAGGGGGCGGATTCACCCCTCCACTTT. This translates into CASSLTGQGADSPLHF.

There are a few counts of this clone. The chain uses TRBV4-3 and TRBJ2-2, with 9 bases that match TRBD1. The CDR3 is made up of 17 amino acids. V lost 2 bases to trimming and J lost 4 bases; unmatched junction nucleotides: 8. Germline V gene data show CDR1 as LGHNA and CDR2 as YSLEER. For the CDR3, the DNA is TGCGCCAGCAGCCAAAGACGGACAGGGGTGGTCACCGGGGAGCTGTTTTTT. This gives the protein CASSQRRTGVVTGELFF.

This chain uses TRBV5-6 with TRBJ2-5; D ambiguous. Germline CDR1 is SGHDT and CDR2 is YYEEEE. The CDR3 is 14 amino acids. The V end lost 4 bases, the J end lost 4 bases, and 14 bases lay between the germline ends. The CDR3 DNA sequence: TGTGCCAGCAGCAAAGGCGAGGCCGGAGAGACCCAGTACTTC. Its protein is CASSKGEAGETQYF.

The chain recombines TRBV7-8 with TRBJ2-3, with unresolved D. CDR1 is SGHVS and CDR2 is FQNEAQ in the germline V gene. V was trimmed by 7 bases and J by 0 bases, leaving 20 bases between them. There are 17 residues in the CDR3. CDR3 bases: TGTGCCAGCACACCTGTAGGGCGCACTTTTAGCACAGATACGCAGTATTTT. This encodes CASTPVGRTFSTDTQYF.

This clone was found a few times. This rearrangement joins TRBV5-6 to TRBJ1-5, with a weak D call TRBD1 (6 bases). This CDR3 contains 14 residues. V lost 4 bases and J 2 bases, leaving 10 bases between the germline ends. Per the germline V gene, CDR1 is SGHDT and CDR2 is YYEEEE. Here the CDR3 DNA reads TGTGCCAGCAGCGCCTACAGGGGCAATCAGCCCCAGCATTTT. Residues: CASSAYRGNQPQHF.

This clone was seen a few times. The rearrangement joins TRBV10-3 to TRBJ2-7; D is uncertain. CDR1 ENHRY and CDR2 SYGVKD come from the germline V gene. The CDR3 is 11 residues long. The germline V and J ends were trimmed by 10 bases and 6 bases, with 13 bases remaining between them. The CDR3 loop reads CASGSHSEQYF. In DNA form, the CDR3 reads TGTGCCAGCGGTTCGCACAGCGAGCAGTACTTC.

This clone was picked up a small number of times. The rearrangement uses TRBV4-3 and TRBJ2-5; 9 bases fit TRBD2. V shed 3 bases and J 5 bases; nucleotides not matched to a gene: 10. This CDR3 is 16 amino acids long. Germline V gives CDR1 LGHNA, CDR2 YSLEER. In nucleotides, the CDR3 is TGCGCCAGCAGCCATGAAGGTAGCGGGGGACCCGAGACCCAGTACTTC. It translates to CASSHEGSGGPETQYF.